This TCR beta chain was profiled in a study of T cell responses to AZD1222 COVID-19 vaccine. The germline CDR1 and CDR2 sequences are SNHLY and FYNNEI. V was pared by 7 bases and J by 7 bases, with 12 bases of the junction left unmatched. The CDR3 runs to 15 residues. Produced via immunoSEQ multiplex PCR; TCRdb's table is partial and in-frame only. The table records more than 85,000 clones, approximately 90% of them present only once. J is TRBJ2-1 and V is TRBV2; 8 bases line up with TRBD1. This TCR was recovered from an adult in good health. The input for sequencing was peripheral blood, taken on day 0 of AZD1222 vaccination. CDR3 bases: TGTGCCAGCACCACAGGACAGGGCCGCCCTAATGAGCAGTTCTTC. This sequence encodes CASTTGQGRPNEQFF.